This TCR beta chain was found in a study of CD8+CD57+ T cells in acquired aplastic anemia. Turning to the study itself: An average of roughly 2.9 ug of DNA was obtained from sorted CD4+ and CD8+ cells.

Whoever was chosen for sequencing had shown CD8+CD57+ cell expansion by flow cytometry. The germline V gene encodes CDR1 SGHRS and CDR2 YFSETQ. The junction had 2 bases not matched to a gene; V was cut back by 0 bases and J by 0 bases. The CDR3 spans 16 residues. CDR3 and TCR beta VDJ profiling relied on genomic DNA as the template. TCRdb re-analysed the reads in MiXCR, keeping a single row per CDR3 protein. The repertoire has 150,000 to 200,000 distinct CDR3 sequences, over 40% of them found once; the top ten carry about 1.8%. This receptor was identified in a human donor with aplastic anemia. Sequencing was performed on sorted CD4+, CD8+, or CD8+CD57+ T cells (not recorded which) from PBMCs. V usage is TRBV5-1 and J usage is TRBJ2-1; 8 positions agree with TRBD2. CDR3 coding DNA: TGCGCCAGCAGCTTGGTGGCGGGAGGCTCCTACAATGAGCAGTTCTTC. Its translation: CASSLVAGGSYNEQFF.